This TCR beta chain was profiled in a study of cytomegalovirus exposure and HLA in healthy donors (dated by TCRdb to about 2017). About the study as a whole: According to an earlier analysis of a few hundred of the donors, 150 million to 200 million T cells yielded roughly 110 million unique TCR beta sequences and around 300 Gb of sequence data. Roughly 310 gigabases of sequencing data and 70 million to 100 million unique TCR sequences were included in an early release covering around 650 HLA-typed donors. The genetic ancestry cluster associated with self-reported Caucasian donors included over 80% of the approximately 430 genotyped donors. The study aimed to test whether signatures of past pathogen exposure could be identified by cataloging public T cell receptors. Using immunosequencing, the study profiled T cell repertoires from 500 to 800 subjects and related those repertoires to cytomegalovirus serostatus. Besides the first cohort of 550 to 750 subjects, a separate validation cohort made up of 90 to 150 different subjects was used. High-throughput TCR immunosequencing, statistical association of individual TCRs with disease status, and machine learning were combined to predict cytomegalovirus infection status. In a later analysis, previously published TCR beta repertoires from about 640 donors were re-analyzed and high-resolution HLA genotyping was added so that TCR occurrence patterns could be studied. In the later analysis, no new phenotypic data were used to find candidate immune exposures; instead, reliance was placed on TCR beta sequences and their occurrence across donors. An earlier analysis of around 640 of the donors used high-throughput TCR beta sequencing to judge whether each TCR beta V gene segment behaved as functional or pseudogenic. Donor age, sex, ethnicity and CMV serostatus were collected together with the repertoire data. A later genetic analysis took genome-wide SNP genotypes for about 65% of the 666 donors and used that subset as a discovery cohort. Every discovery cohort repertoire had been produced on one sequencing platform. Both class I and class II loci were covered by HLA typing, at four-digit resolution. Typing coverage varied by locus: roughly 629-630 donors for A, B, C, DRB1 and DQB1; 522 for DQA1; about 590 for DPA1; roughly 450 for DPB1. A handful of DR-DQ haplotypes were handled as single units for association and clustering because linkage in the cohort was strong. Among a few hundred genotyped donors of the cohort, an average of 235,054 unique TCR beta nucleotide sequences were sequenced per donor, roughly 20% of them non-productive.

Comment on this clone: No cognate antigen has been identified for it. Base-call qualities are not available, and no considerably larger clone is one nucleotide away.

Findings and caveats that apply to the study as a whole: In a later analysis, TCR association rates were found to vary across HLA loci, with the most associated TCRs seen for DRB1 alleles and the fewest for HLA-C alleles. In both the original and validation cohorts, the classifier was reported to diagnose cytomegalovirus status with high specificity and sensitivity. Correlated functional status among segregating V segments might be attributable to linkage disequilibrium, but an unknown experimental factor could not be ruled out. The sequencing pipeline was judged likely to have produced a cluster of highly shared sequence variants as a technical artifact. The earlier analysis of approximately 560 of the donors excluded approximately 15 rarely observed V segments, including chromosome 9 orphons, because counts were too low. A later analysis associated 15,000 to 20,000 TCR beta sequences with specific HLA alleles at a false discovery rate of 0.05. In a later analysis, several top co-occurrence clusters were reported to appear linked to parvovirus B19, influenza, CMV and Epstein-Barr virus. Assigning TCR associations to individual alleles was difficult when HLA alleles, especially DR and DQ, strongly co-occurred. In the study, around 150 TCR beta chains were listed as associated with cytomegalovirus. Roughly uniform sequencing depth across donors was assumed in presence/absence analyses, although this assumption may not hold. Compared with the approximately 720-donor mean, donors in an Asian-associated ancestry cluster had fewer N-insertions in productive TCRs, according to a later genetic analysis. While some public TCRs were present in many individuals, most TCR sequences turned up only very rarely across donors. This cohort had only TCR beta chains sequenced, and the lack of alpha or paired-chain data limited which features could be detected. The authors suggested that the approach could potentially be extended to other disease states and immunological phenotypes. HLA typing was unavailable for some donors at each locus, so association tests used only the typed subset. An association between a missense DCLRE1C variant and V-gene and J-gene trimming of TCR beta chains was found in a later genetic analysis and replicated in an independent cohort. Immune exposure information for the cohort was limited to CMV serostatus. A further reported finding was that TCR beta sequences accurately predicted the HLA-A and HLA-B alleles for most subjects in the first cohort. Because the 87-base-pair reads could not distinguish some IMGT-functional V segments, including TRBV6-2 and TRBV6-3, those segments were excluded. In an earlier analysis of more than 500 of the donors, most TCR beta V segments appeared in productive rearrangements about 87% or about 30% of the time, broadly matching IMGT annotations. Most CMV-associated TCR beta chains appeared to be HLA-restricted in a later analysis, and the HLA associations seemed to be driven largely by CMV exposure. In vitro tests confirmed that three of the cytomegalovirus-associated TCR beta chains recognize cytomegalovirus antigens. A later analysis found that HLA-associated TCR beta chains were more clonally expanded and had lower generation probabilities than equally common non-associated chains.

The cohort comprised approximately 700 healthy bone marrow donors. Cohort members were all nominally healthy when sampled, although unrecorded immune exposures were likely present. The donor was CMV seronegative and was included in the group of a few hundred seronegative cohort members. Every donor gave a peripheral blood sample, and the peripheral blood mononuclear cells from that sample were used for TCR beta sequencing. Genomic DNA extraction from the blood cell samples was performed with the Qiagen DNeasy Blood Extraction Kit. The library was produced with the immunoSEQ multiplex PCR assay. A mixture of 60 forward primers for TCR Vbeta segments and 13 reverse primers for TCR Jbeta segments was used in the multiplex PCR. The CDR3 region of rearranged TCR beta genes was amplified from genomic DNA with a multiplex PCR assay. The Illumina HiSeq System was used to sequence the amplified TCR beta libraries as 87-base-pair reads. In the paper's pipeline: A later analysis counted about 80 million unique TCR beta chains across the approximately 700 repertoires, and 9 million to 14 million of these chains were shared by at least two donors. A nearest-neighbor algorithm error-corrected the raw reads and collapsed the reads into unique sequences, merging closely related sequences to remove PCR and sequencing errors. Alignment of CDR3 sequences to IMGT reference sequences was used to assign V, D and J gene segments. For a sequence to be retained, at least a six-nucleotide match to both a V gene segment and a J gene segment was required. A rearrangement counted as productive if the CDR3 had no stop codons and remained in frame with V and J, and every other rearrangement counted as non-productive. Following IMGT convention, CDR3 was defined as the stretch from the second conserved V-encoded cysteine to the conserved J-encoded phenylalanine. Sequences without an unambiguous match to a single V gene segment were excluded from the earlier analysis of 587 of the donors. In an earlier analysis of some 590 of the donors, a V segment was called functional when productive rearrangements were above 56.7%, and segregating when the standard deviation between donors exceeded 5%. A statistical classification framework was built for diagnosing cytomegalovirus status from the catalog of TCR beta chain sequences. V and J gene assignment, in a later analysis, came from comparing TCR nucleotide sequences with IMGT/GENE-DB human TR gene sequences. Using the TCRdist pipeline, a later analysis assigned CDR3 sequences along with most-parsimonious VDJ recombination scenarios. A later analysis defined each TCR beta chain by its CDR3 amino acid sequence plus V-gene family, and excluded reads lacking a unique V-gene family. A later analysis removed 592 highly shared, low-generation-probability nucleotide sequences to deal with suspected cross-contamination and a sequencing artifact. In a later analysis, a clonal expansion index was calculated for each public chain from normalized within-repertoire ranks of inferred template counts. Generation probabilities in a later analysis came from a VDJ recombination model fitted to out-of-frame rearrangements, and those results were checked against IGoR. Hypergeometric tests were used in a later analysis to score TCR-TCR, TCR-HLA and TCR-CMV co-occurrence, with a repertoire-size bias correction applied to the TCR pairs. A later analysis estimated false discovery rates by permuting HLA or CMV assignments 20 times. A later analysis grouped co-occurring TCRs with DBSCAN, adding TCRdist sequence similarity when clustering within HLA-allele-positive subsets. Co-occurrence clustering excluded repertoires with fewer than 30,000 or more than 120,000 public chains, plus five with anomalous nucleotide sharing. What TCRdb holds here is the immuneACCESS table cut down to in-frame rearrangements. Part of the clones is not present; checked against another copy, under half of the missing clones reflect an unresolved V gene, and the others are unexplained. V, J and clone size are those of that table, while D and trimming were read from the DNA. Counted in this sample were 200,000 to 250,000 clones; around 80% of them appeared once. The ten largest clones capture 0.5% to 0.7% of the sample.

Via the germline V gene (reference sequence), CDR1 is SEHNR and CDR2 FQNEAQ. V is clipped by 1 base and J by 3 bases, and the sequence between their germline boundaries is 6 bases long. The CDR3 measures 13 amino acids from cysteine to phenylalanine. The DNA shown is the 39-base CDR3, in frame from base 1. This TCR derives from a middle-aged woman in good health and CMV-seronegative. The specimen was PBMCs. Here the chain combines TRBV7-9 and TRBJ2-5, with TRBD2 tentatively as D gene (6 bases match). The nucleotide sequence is TGTGCCAGCAGCTTAGTAGCGGAAGAGACCCAGTACTTC. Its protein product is CASSLVAEETQYF.